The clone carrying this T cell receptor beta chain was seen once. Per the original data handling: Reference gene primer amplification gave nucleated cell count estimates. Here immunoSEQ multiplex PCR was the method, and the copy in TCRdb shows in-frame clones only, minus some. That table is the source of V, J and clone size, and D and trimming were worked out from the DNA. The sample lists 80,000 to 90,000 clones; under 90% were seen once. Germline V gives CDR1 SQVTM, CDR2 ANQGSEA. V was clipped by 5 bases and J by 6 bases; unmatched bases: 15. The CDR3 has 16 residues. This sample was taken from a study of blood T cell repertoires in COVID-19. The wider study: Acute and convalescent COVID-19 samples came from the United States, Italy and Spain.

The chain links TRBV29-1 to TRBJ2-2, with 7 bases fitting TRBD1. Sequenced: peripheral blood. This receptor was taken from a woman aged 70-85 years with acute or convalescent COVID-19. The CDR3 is CSVKRPGQNLAGELFF. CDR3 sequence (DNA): TGCAGCGTTAAAAGGCCGGGACAGAACCTTGCCGGGGAGCTGTTTTTT.